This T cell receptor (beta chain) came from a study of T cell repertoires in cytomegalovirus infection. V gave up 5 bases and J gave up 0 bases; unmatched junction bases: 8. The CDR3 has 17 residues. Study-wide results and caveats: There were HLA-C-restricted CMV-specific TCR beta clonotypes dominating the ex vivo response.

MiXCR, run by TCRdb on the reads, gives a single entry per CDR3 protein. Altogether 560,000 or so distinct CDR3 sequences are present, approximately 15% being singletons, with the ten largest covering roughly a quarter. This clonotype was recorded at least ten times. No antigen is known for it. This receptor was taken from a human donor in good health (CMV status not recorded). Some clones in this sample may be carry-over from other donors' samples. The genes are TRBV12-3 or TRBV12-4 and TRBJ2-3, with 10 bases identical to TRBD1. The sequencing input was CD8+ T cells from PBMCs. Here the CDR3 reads CASSRQGAEPSTDTQYF. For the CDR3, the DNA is TGTGCCAGCAGTCGACAGGGGGCCGAACCTAGCACAGATACGCAGTATTTT.